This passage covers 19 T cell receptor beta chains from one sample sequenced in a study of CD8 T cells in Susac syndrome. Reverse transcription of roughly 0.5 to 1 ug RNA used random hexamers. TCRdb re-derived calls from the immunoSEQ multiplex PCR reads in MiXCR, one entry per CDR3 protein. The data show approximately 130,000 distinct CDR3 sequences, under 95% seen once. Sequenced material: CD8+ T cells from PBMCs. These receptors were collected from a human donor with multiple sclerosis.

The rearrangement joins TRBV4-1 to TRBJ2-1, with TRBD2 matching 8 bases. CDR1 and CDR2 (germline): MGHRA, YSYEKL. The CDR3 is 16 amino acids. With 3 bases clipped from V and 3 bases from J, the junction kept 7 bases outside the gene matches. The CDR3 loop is CASSHTTSGYYNEQFF. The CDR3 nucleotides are TGCGCCAGCAGCCACACTACTAGCGGTTACTACAATGAGCAGTTCTTC.

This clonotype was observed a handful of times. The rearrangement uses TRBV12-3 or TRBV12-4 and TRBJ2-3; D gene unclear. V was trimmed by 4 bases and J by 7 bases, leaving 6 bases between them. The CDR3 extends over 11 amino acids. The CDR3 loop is CASSSGNTQYF. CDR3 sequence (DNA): TGTGCCAGCAGTTCTGGCAATACGCAGTATTTT.

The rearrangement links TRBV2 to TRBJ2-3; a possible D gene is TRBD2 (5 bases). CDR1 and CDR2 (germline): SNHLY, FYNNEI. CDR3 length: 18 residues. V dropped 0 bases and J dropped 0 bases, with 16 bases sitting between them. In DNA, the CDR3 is TGTGCCAGCAGTGAAGCAGTTTATCTAGGGAGTAGCACAGATACGCAGTATTTT. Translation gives CASSEAVYLGSSTDTQYF.

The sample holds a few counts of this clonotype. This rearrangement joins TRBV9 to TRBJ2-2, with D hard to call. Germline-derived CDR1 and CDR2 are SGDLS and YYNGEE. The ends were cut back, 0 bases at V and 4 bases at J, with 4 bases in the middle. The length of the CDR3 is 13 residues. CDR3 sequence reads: CASSVVSTGELFF. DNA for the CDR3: TGTGCCAGCAGCGTAGTTTCCACCGGGGAGCTGTTTTTT.

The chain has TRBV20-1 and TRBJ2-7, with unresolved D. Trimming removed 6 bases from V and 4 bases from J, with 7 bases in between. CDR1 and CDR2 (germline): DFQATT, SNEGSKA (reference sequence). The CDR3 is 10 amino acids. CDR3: CSALGYEQYF. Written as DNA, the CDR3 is TGCAGTGCATTAGGGTACGAGCAGTACTTC.

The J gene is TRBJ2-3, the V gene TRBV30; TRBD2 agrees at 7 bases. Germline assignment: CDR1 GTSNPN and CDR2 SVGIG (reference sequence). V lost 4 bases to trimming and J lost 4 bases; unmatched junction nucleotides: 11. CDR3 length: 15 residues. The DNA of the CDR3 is TGTGCCTGGACCGAATGGGAGGGCCTCTCAGATACGCAGTATTTT. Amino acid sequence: CAWTEWEGLSDTQYF.

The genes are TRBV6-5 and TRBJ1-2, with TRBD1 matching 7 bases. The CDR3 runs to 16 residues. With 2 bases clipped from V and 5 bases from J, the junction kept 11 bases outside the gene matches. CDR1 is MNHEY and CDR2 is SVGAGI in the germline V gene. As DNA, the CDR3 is TGTGCCAGCAGTTACGGGGAGACAGGGAATGAGTATGGCTACACCTTC. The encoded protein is CASSYGETGNEYGYTF.

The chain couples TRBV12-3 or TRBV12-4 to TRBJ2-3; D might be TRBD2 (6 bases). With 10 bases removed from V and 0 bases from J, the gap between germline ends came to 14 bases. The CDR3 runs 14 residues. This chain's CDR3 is CATGLAVSTDTQYF. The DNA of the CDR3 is TGTGCCACCGGTTTAGCGGTTAGCACAGATACGCAGTATTTT.

The CDR3 sequence: CASSYVLDSGNLITDQETQYF. CDR3 coding DNA: TGTGCCAGCAGTTACGTCCTGGATAGCGGGAACTTAATCACAGATCAAGAGACCCAGTACTTC. J is TRBJ2-5 and V is TRBV6-2 or TRBV6-3, with TRBD2 identical over 8 bases. CDR3 length: 21 residues. Germline trimming cut 2 bases from V and 2 bases from J; bases unmatched to any gene: 22. Germline loops: CDR1 MNHEY, CDR2 SVGEGT.

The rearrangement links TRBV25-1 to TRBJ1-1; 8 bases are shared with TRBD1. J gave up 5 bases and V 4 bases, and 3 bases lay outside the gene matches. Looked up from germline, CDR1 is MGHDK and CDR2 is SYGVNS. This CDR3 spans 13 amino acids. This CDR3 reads CASSGRDRTEAFF. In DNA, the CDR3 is TGTGCCAGCAGTGGGAGGGACAGGACTGAAGCTTTCTTT.

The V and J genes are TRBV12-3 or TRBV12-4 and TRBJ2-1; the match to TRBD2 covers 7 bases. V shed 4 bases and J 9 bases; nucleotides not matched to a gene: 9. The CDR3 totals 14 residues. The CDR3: CASSSPWEGPEQFF. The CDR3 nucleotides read TGTGCCAGCAGTTCGCCATGGGAGGGCCCTGAGCAGTTCTTC.

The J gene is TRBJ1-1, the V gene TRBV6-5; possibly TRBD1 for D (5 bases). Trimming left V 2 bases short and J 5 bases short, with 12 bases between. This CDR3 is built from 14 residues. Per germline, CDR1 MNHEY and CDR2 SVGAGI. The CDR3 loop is CASSYRPWGTEAFF. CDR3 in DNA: TGTGCCAGCAGTTACCGGCCTTGGGGGACTGAAGCTTTCTTT.

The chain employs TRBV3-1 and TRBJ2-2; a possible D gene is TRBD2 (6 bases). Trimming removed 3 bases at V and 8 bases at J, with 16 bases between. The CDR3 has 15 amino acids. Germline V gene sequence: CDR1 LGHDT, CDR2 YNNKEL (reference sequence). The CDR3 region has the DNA TGTGCCAGCAGCCACCTCAGGGACGGACTAGGGGAGCTGTTTTTT. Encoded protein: CASSHLRDGLGELFF.

CDR3 nucleotides: TGTGCCAGCTCACCCGGGGACGGCTCCTACGAGCAGTACTTC. As protein: CASSPGDGSYEQYF. This chain connects TRBV18 to TRBJ2-7; the D gene could be TRBD1 or TRBD2 (5 bases each). Germline lookup yields CDR1 KGHSH and CDR2 LQKENI. The CDR3 length is 14 residues. Trimming took off 3 bases at V and 0 bases at J, with 9 bases between the two ends.

Here the CDR3 DNA reads TGTGCCAGTAGTATAACCCCAAGGGGGCCCGAGCAGTACTTC. The encoded protein is CASSITPRGPEQYF. The chain has TRBV19 and TRBJ2-7, with 7 bases lining up with TRBD1. The V gene end was trimmed by 2 bases and the J gene end by 6 bases; junction bases not matched to a gene: 7. The germline V gene encodes CDR1 LNHDA and CDR2 SQIVND (reference sequence). The CDR3 is made up of 14 amino acids.

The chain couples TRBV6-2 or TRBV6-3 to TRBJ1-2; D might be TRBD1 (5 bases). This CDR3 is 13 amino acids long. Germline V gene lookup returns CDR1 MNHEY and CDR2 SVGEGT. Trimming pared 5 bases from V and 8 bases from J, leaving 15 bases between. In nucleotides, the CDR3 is TGTGCCAGCAGTCCCGGGGGGACGGTCGGCTACACCTTC. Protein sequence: CASSPGGTVGYTF.

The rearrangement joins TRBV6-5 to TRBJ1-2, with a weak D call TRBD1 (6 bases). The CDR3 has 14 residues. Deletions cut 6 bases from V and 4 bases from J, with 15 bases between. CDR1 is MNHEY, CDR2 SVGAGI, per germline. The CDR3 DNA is TGTGCCAGCAGCCTCGGAGGGGGGATCTATGGCTACACCTTC. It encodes CASSLGGGIYGYTF.

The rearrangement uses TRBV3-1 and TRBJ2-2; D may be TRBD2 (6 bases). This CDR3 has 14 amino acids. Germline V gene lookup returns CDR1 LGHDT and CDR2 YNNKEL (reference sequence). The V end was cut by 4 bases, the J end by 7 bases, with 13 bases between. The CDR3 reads CASSLDYTRGELFF. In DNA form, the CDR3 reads TGTGCCAGCAGCCTGGACTATACTCGCGGGGAGCTGTTTTTT.

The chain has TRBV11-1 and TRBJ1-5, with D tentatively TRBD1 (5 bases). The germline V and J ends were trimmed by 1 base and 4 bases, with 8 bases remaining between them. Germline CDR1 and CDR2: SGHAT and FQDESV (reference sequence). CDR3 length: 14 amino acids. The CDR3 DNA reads TGTGCCAGCAGCTTAGATGGGGGGAATCAGCCCCAGCATTTT. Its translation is CASSLDGGNQPQHF.